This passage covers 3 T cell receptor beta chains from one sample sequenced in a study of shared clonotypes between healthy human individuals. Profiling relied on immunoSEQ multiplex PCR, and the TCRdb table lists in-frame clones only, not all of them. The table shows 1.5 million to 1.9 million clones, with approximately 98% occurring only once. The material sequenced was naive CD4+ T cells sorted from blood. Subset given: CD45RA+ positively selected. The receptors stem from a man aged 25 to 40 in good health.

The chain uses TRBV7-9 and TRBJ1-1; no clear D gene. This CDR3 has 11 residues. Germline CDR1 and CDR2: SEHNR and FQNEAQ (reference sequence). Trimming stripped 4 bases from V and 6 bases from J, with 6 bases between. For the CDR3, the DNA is TGTGCCAGCAGCTATTCTCCTGAAGCTTTCTTT. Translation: CASSYSPEAFF.

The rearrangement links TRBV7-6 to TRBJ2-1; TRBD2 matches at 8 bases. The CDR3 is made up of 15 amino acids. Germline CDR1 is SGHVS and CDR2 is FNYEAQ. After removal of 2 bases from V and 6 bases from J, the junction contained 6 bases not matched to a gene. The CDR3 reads CASSLTPGLVNEQFF. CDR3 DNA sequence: TGTGCCAGCAGCTTAACGCCGGGACTAGTCAATGAGCAGTTCTTC.

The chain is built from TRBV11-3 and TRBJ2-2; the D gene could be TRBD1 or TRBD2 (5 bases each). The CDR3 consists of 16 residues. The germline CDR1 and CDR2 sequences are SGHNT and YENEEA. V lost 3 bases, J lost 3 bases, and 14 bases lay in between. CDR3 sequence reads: CASSFSIGAYTGELFF. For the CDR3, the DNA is TGTGCCAGCAGCTTTAGTATCGGGGCTTACACCGGGGAGCTGTTTTTT.